This T cell receptor beta chain is drawn from a study of T cell responses to AZD1222 COVID-19 vaccine. Study results and limitations: CD4 TCRs associated with vaccination spanned spike, dominating at 160-218 and 743-854. Repertoire samples came only from after the peak T cell response.

Repertoires were generated with immunoSEQ multiplex PCR, while TCRdb's copy carries only in-frame clones and drops some. The sample has around 140,000 clones, 85% to 95% seen once. With respect to this clone: Its antigen is not known.

Specimen: peripheral blood, collected after recovery from COVID-19. The TCR originated in an adult who had recovered from COVID-19.

As DNA, the CDR3 is TGCGCCAGCAGTGAGTCGGTGGGGAACGAGCAGTACTTC. The encoded protein is CASSESVGNEQYF. The J gene is TRBJ2-7, the V gene TRBV10-1; D gene ambiguous. Germline V gives CDR1 WNHNN, CDR2 SYGVQD (reference sequence). The V gene lost 0 bases and the J gene lost 5 bases, with 8 bases spanning the gap. This CDR3 has 13 amino acids.